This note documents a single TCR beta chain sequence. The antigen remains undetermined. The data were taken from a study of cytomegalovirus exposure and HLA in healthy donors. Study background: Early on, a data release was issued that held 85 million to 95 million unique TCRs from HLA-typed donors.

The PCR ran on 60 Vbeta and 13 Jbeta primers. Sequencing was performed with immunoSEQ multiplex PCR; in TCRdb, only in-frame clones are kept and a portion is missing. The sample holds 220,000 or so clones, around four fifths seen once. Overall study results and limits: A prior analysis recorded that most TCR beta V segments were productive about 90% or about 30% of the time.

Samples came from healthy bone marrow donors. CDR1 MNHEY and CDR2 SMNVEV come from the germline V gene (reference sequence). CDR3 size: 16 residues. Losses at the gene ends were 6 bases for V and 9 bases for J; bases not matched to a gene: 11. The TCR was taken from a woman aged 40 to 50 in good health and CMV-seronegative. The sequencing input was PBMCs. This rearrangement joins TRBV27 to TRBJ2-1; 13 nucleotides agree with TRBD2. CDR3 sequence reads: CASSRSGTSGISEQFF. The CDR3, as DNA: TGTGCCAGCAGCCGATCCGGGACTAGCGGGATTAGTGAGCAGTTCTTC.